The 16 T cell receptor beta chains reported below all come from one sample, sequenced in a study of CD8 T cells in ankylosing spondylitis. The antigens of these receptors remain unknown. TCRdb independently ran MiXCR on the 5' RACE reads; one entry per CDR3 protein. The sample includes about 500,000 distinct CDR3 sequences, approximately 12% seen only once; the top ten take about 6.5%. Study results and caveats: A motif in TCR beta, a set of seven to nine highly homologous variants, appeared characteristic of ankylosing spondylitis blood.

The specimen was blood, either unsorted or a sorted T cell fraction (not recorded which). Receptors originate from a male donor with ankylosing spondylitis.

This clonotype appeared a few times. The rearrangement joins TRBV13 to TRBJ2-3, with TRBD2 as a possible D gene (5 bases). Germline V gives CDR1 PRHDT, CDR2 FYEKMQ (reference sequence). V gave up 2 bases and J gave up 5 bases, with 11 bases separating them. The CDR3 is 14 residues long. This chain's CDR3 is CASSLSPGLDTQYF. In DNA form, the CDR3 reads TGTGCCAGCAGCTTAAGTCCGGGGTTAGATACGCAGTATTTT.

This clonotype showed up many times. This chain links TRBV4-2 with TRBJ2-1; 9 bases align to TRBD2. CDR3 length: 17 residues. V trimming: 4 bases; J trimming: 2 bases; junction bases outside the gene matches: 9. The germline gives CDR1 LGHNA, CDR2 YNFKEQ. This CDR3 reads CASSPHSGRWTYNEQFF. CDR3 nucleotide sequence: TGTGCCAGCAGCCCACATAGCGGGAGATGGACCTACAATGAGCAGTTCTTC.

In this sample, this clonotype turned up a few times. The genes are TRBV15 and TRBJ2-1; 11 bases are shared with TRBD2. The V gene end was trimmed by 0 bases and the J gene end by 8 bases; junction bases not matched to a gene: 3. The length of the CDR3 is 15 residues. Per the germline V gene, CDR1 is LNHNV and CDR2 is YYDKDF (reference sequence). The CDR3 DNA is TGTGCCACCAGCAGAGAACTAGCGGGAGTCTATGAGCAGTTCTTC. Translating gives CATSRELAGVYEQFF.

This clonotype came up a few times. CDR3 loop: CASSEYGTPVSYNEQFF. In DNA, the CDR3 is TGTGCCAGCAGTGAATACGGGACCCCCGTCTCCTACAATGAGCAGTTCTTC. V usage is TRBV25-1 and J usage is TRBJ2-1, with D perhaps given as TRBD1 or TRBD2 (5 bases each). Per the germline V gene, CDR1 is MGHDK and CDR2 is SYGVNS. V lost 0 bases, J lost 0 bases, and 12 bases lay in between. The CDR3 is 17 amino acids. Supplemented by reference TRBV25-1 and TRBJ2-1, the full variable domain reads EADIYQTPRYLVIGTGKKITLECSQTMGHDKMYWYQQDPGMELHLIHYSYGVNSTEKGDLSSESTVSRIRTEHFPLTLESARPSHTSQYLCASSEYGTPVSYNEQFFGPGTRLTVL.

With regard to this clonotype: A much more abundant neighbour one base away suggests this may be a read error. The rearrangement links TRBV6-1 to TRBJ2-7, with TRBD2 identical over 8 bases. This CDR3 spans 16 amino acids. Germline V gene data show CDR1 as MNHNS and CDR2 as SASEGT. The CDR3 here is CASSEPGLVSSNEQYV. For the CDR3, the DNA is TGTGCCAGCAGTGAACCGGGACTAGTGAGCTCCAACGAGCAGTACGTC.

The CDR3 bases are TGCAGTGCTGCAGGGTCCAATCAGCCCCAGCATTTT. It yields the protein CSAAGSNQPQHF. The V call is TRBV20-1, the J call TRBJ1-5, with TRBD1 as a possible D gene (5 bases). The CDR3 runs 12 residues. Trimming took 5 bases from V and 3 from J, leaving 8 bases between them. CDR1 and CDR2 from the germline V gene are DFQATT and SNEGSKA (reference sequence).

This clonotype was seen ten or more times. V usage is TRBV29-1 and J usage is TRBJ1-1, with 7 bases matching TRBD1. Per the germline V gene, CDR1 is SQVTM and CDR2 is ANQGSEA. Germline trimming cut 4 bases from V and 0 bases from J; bases unmatched to any gene: 11. The CDR3 runs to 16 residues. The CDR3 sequence: CSVVGTDILMNTEAFF. CDR3 nucleotides: TGCAGCGTTGTGGGGACAGATATCCTGATGAACACTGAAGCTTTCTTT.

The chain carries TRBV7-8 and TRBJ2-2, with D uncertain. Germline V CDR1 and CDR2: SGHVS, FQNEAQ. The CDR3 extends over 17 amino acids. The V end lost 1 base, the J end lost 3 bases, and 15 bases lay between the germline ends. CDR3 sequence: CASSLEVAEWYTGELFF. CDR3 sequence (DNA): TGTGCCAGCAGCTTAGAGGTGGCAGAATGGTACACCGGGGAGCTGTTTTTT.

This clonotype was recorded at least ten times. The chain combines TRBV5-1 with TRBJ1-1; perhaps TRBD1 as D (6 bases). CDR1 and CDR2 (germline): SGHRS, YFSETQ. This CDR3 comprises 14 residues. V was pared by 0 bases and J by 7 bases, with 13 bases between. Here the CDR3 DNA reads TGCGCCAGCAGCTTGGAAGGGGGGACCCTTGAAGCTTTCTTT. Protein product: CASSLEGGTLEAFF.

This clonotype was observed a few times. The chain employs TRBV20-1 and TRBJ2-3; TRBD2 matches 7 bases. CDR3 length: 16 amino acids. V shed 6 bases, J shed 5 bases, and the junction held 17 bases outside the gene matches. CDR1 is DFQATT and CDR2 is SNEGSKA in the germline V gene (reference sequence). The CDR3 DNA reads TGCAGTGCCCCTCCGTTTGGGGGAGGGCGGGTAGATACGCAGTATTTT. Protein product: CSAPPFGGGRVDTQYF.

The chain couples TRBV14 to TRBJ1-2; D not resolved. The CDR3 covers 14 residues. The germline V gene encodes CDR1 SGHDN and CDR2 FVKESK. V was pared by 1 base and J by 4 bases, with 10 bases between. The CDR3 here is CASSQGRGIYGYTF. CDR3 coding DNA: TGTGCCAGCAGCCAAGGGCGGGGAATCTATGGCTACACCTTC.

This clonotype was recorded at least ten times. The chain links TRBV2 to TRBJ2-1; no firm D call. Trimming pared 5 bases from V and 2 bases from J, leaving 7 bases between. There are 13 residues in the CDR3. Germline-derived CDR1 and CDR2 are SNHLY and FYNNEI. The CDR3 nucleotides read TGTGCCAGCAGTTTTGACCCCTACAATGAGCAGTTCTTC. It encodes CASSFDPYNEQFF.

The genes are TRBV20-1 and TRBJ1-6; 8 nucleotides agree with TRBD1. CDR1 and CDR2 (germline): DFQATT, SNEGSKA (reference sequence). The CDR3 sequence is 15 residues long. The ends lost 5 bases at V and 7 bases at J; junction bases unmatched: 10. Here the CDR3 reads CSAPRNRGDNSPLHF. DNA for the CDR3: TGCAGTGCTCCTCGAAACAGGGGGGACAATTCACCCCTCCACTTT.

The chain uses TRBV20-1 and TRBJ2-3; D unclear. Germline values: CDR1 DFQATT, CDR2 SNEGSKA (reference sequence). Trimming pared 1 base from V and 0 bases from J, leaving 14 bases between. The length of the CDR3 is 16 residues. The CDR3 sequence: CSARVRFGGSTDTQYF. In DNA, the CDR3 is TGCAGTGCTAGAGTGAGGTTCGGCGGTAGCACAGATACGCAGTATTTT.

This clonotype was observed a few times. The chain recombines TRBV24-1 with TRBJ2-1; 7 bases fit TRBD1. The CDR3 sequence is 15 residues long. The germline V gene encodes CDR1 KGHDR and CDR2 SFDVKD. V lost 5 bases, J lost 8 bases, and 11 bases stayed unmatched. CDR3 sequence: CATSVYLRGRDEQFF. The CDR3 DNA follows: TGTGCCACCAGTGTATACCTGAGGGGGCGGGATGAGCAGTTCTTC.

Written as DNA, the CDR3 is TGCGCCAGCAACTGGGGGGTAAAAGGGGACACAGATACGCAGTATTTT. It is translated as CASNWGVKGDTDTQYF. The chain has TRBV5-1 and TRBJ2-3; tentatively, D is TRBD2 (6 bases). Trimming stripped 6 bases from V and 2 bases from J, with 19 bases between. CDR1 and CDR2 (germline): SGHRS, YFSETQ. The CDR3 is made up of 16 amino acids. The whole variable domain, remainder taken from reference TRBV5-1 and TRBJ2-3, is KAGVTQTPRYLIKTRGQQVTLSCSPISGHRSVSWYQQTPGQGLQFLFEYFSETQRNKGNFPGRFSGRQFSNSRSEMNVSTLELGDSALYLCASNWGVKGDTDTQYFGPGTRLTVL.